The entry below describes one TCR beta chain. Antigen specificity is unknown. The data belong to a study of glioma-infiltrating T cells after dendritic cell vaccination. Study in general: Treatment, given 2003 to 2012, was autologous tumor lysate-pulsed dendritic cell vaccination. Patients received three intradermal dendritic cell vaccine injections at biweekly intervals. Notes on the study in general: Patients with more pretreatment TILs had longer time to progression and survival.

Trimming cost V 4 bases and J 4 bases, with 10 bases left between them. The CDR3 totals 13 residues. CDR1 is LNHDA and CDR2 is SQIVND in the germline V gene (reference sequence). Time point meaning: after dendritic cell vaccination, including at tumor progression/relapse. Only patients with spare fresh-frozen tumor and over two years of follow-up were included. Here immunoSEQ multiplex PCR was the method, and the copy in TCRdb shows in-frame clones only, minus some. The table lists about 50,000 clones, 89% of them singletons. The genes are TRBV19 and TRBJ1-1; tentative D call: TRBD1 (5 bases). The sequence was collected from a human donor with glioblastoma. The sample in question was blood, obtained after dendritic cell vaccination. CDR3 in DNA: TGTGCCAGTAGTAAGGGGTTGAGCACTGAAGCTTTCTTT. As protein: CASSKGLSTEAFF.